This T cell receptor beta chain comes out of a study of shared clonotypes between healthy human individuals (dated by TCRdb to 2019 to 2021). For the wider study: A couple of women and a few men aged 18 to 49 years were included in the cohort. To estimate repertoire size and how much clonotypes are shared between individuals, the study performed deep sequencing of blood TCR repertoires from about 5 healthy adults. For each donor, three plates each were used for CD4 naive and CD4 memory, two plates were used for CD8 naive, and one plate was used for CD8 memory. To increase sequencing depth and limit assay-specific biases, different laboratories used diverse techniques to prepare libraries and sequence TCR repertoires. Each donor's leukapheresis produced roughly between about 0.9 and 9.5 billion PBMCs.

Summary of the overall study and its limitations: Pairwise subsampling led to the expectation that sequencing depth would affect the degree of clonotype sharing among donors. Estimated clonotype richness was generally larger for naive than for memory subsets. Across a few donors, around 5% of naive CD4, approximately 4% of naive CD8, about 2.3% of memory CD4, and about 0.4% of memory CD8 clonotypes were shared. The genetic and exposure-history diversity represented was limited by the small number of donors. Compared with non-shared clonotypes, the clonotypes found in all four sorted-subset donors had higher generation probabilities. Sampling was limited to blood, and TCR repertoires in tissue likely differ from TCR repertoires in blood. Even with the large sequencing depth, rarefaction of the sorted-subset datasets indicated that sequencing was incomplete.

TCR CDR3 regions were amplified from genomic DNA by multiplex PCR using the deep immunoSEQ assay. Extracted genomic DNA from each cell subset was distributed evenly across all wells of several immunoSEQ 96-well plates, and each plate was treated as a replicate. For sorted subsets, each replicate PCR was loaded with approximately 200 ng genomic DNA, equivalent to 32,000 or so T cell genomes. Purified libraries were quantified with a Qubit 3.0 fluorometer, sized on a Bioanalyzer 2100, and re-quantified with the KAPA Library Quantification kit. Every immunoSEQ 96-well plate was sequenced on a dedicated single-read 150-cycle Illumina NextSeq 550 flow cell. In the original analysis: Because only junctional sequences without quality scores were contained in the immunoSEQ output, filtering matching that applied to full-length reads could not be performed. Sequences were annotated with PyIR, a Python wrapper for IgBLAST v1.9, and V/J genes and CDR3 were assigned using IMGT germline references. Any read was removed if the V/J assignment was weak (E-value above 1e-6), the CDR3 was missing, or the read contained stop codons, out-of-frame junctions, or ambiguous translated residues. A V3J clonotype was defined by an identical inferred V gene, J gene, and CDR3 amino acid sequence. Percentage overlap between repertoires was calculated by dividing the number of shared unique clonotypes by the size of the smaller repertoire. Three approaches were used to assess repertoire richness: RTK rarefaction, the Chao1 estimator, and Recon v2.1 estimates of unobserved clonotypes. Generation probabilities were computed with OLGA for all TCRbeta clonotypes obtained by the gDNA method from several donors. Not all clones reach the TCRdb copy of this immuneACCESS table, which keeps in-frame sequences only. Checked studies attribute under half of the gap to unresolved V genes and leave the rest unexplained. The V and J calls and clone size were taken over from that table, and D and trimming were inferred from the DNA. In all, the sample holds 2 million to 3 million clones, and 93% of those were seen once. 0.36% of the sample is held by the ten biggest clonotypes.

The donors were healthy, HIV-negative adults who had no recently reported acute infections or vaccinations. Every donor was a Caucasian adult residing in Nashville, Tennessee, USA. CD4+ T cells were enriched by magnetic negative selection; naive cells were then positively selected on CD45RA, and the negative fraction formed the memory subset. Blood was obtained by leukapheresis, after which PBMCs were separated by Ficoll-Histopaque density gradient centrifugation and cryopreserved in liquid nitrogen vapor phase. Purity and quantity of every magnetically sorted T cell population were checked by analytical flow cytometry. Each sorted fraction had its genomic DNA isolated and then quantified by UV absorbance on a Nanodrop 2000c. The CDR3 runs 18 amino acids, cysteine and phenylalanine included. The DNA shown is the 54-base CDR3, in frame from base 1. The junction shows trimming of 0 bases on V and 4 bases on J, plus 18 bases between the germline ends. CDR1 SGHTA and CDR2 FQGTGA were looked up in the germline V gene.

Details on this clone: The clone's antigen remains unknown. Base qualities are not recorded, but no much larger clone differs from it by a single base.

Sample: naive CD4+ T cells from PBMCs. Explained via the paper, the cell subset or site label denotes: CD45RA+ positively selected. The sequence links TRBV7-3 to TRBJ2-2; the D gene could be either TRBD1 or TRBD2, each agreeing at 5 bases. The source is a man aged 18 to 35 in good health. Some clones in this sample may be carry-over from other donors' samples. Read as DNA, the sequence is TGTGCCAGCAGCTTAACGAGAACGGGACCCTCGGGCACCGGGGAGCTGTTTTTT. Its translation reads: CASSLTRTGPSGTGELFF.